A single sample gave rise to the 27 T cell receptor beta chains below, sequenced in a study of post-analysis software for immune sequencing data (dated by TCRdb to between 2014 and 2017). Their antigen targets remain unknown. Study-wide conclusions, independent of this receptor: Significantly higher frequencies in patients than in controls were found for about 5 TRBV segments, including TRBV5-6, TRBV5-1 and TRBV20-1.

The library relied on PCR. The sequencer was an Illumina HiSeq 2500. To reduce PCR and sequencing biases, unique molecular identifiers were built into the TCR beta cDNA libraries. TCRdb passed the public sequencing reads through fastp at Q25 and MiXCR, retaining productive beta sequences. One record per CDR3 amino acid sequence lists the most common genes and DNA. The sample profile shows roughly 540,000 distinct CDR3 sequences; around a third of them were found once. The ten largest clones represent under 7% of the sample. Sequencing was performed on blood. These receptors originate from a girl under 18 with multiple sclerosis.

This clonotype was seen a handful of times. V and J are TRBV6-1 and TRBJ2-7, with a tentative D call TRBD2 (5 bases). The CDR3 has 14 amino acids. V lost 3 bases and J 1 base, leaving 10 bases between the germline ends. CDR1 and CDR2 (germline): MNHNS, SASEGT. As DNA, the CDR3 is TGTGCCAGCAGTGACAGTAGACTATCCTACGAGCAGTACTTC. Amino acids: CASSDSRLSYEQYF.

The chain recombines TRBV20-1 with TRBJ2-7; 7 positions match TRBD2. The V and J ends lost 5 bases and 0 bases, in that order; junction bases with no gene match: 13. This CDR3 comprises 16 residues. Germline V gene sequence: CDR1 DFQATT, CDR2 SNEGSKA (reference sequence). The CDR3 DNA is TGCAGTGCTCTCCCTCCGGGAGCGGGGAACTCCTACGAGCAGTACTTC. Protein sequence: CSALPPGAGNSYEQYF.

This chain uses TRBV7-8 with TRBJ2-7; D is unclear. V was cut by 3 bases and J by 3 bases, with 9 bases left in between. The CDR3 covers 13 residues. Germline CDR1 is SGHVS and CDR2 is FQNEAQ. The CDR3 loop reads CASSLAVGYEQYF. CDR3 DNA: TGTGCCAGCAGCTTGGCGGTAGGCTACGAGCAGTACTTC.

This clonotype was recorded at least ten times. The V gene is TRBV4-2, the J gene TRBJ1-2; D unclear. Germline V CDR1 and CDR2: LGHNA, YNFKEQ. The ends were cut back, 1 base at V and 2 bases at J, with 11 bases in the middle. This CDR3 is built from 15 residues. CDR3 loop: CASSQGPGDNYGYTF. Written as DNA, the CDR3 is TGTGCCAGCAGCCAAGGGCCGGGAGACAACTATGGCTACACCTTC.

This clonotype has a handful of counts. The rearrangement uses TRBV7-8 and TRBJ2-4; the match to TRBD1 covers 7 bases. Germline V lookup: CDR1 SGHVS, CDR2 FQNEAQ. With V trimmed by 0 bases and J by 5 bases, 7 bases remained unmatched. The CDR3 sequence is 16 residues long. The CDR3 reads CASSLAPTGIQNIQYF. The CDR3, as DNA: TGTGCCAGCAGCTTAGCGCCGACAGGGATTCAAAACATTCAGTACTTC.

This clonotype was recorded a few times. The chain links TRBV4-2 to TRBJ2-1, with TRBD2 as a possible D gene (5 bases). The V end was cut by 0 bases, the J end by 8 bases, with 8 bases between. CDR3 length equals 13 residues. From germline, CDR1 is LGHNA and CDR2 YNFKEQ. CDR3 sequence: CASSQERRDEQFF. In nucleotides, the CDR3 is TGTGCCAGCAGCCAAGAACGGCGGGATGAGCAGTTCTTC.

In DNA, the CDR3 is TGTGCCAGCAGTTTTAATCAGGGAACAGATACGCAGTATTTT. It yields the protein CASSFNQGTDTQYF. This chain uses TRBV12-3 or TRBV12-4 with TRBJ2-3; the D gene is possibly TRBD1 (5 bases). The CDR3 sequence is 14 residues long. V lost 3 bases and J 3 bases, leaving 10 bases between the germline ends.

The chain links TRBV20-1 to TRBJ2-3, with TRBD2 matching 7 bases. The trim removed 3 bases at V and 3 bases at J, leaving 6 bases unmatched. CDR1 and CDR2 (germline): DFQATT, SNEGSKA (reference sequence). The CDR3 length is 14 residues. The CDR3 region has the DNA TGCAGTGCTAGTGGCAGGGAGGGAACAGATACGCAGTATTTT. It codes for CSASGREGTDTQYF.

The table lists this clonotype with many counts. The V call is TRBV3-1, the J call TRBJ2-1; no clear D gene. V shed 4 bases and J shed 1 base, with 14 bases lying between them. The CDR3 runs 16 residues. Germline CDR1 is LGHDT and CDR2 is YNNKEL (reference sequence). The CDR3 sequence is CASSRGTYRSYNEQFF. In DNA form, the CDR3 reads TGTGCCAGCAGCCGGGGTACTTACCGGTCCTACAATGAGCAGTTCTTC.

This clonotype was observed a few times. This chain links TRBV9 with TRBJ2-3; D gene unclear. This CDR3 region has 14 residues. Between the trimmed V and J ends, which lost 0 bases and 7 bases, there was a span of 12 bases. Germline CDR1 SGDLS, CDR2 YYNGEE. The CDR3 sequence is CASSVAVEWNTQYF. The CDR3 coding sequence is TGTGCCAGCAGCGTAGCGGTAGAATGGAATACGCAGTATTTT.

This clonotype was counted only a few times. The gene calls are TRBV6-5 and TRBJ2-7; 11 nucleotides align to TRBD1. The CDR3 extends over 16 amino acids. J gave up 0 bases and V 6 bases, and 7 bases lay outside the gene matches. Per germline, CDR1 MNHEY and CDR2 SVGAGI. The CDR3 here is CASRLGTGGYSYEQYF. In nucleotides, the CDR3 is TGTGCCAGCAGACTCGGGACAGGGGGGTACTCCTACGAGCAGTACTTC.

This clonotype showed up just a few times. The chain employs TRBV12-3 or TRBV12-4 and TRBJ2-5; D gene unclear. Between the trimmed V and J ends, which lost 3 bases and 1 base, there was a span of 12 bases. The CDR3 has 15 residues. The CDR3: CASSFDGEGQETQYF. The CDR3 nucleotides read TGTGCCAGCAGTTTTGATGGGGAAGGCCAAGAGACCCAGTACTTC.

The J gene is TRBJ2-7, the V gene TRBV20-1; 10 bases align to TRBD2. The J segment lost 4 bases and the V segment lost 1 base, leaving 7 bases of the junction unmatched. Per the germline V gene, CDR1 is DFQATT and CDR2 is SNEGSKA (reference sequence). The CDR3 spans 15 residues. The CDR3 reads CSARGSGGALYEQYF. The DNA of the CDR3 is TGCAGTGCTAGAGGAAGCGGGGGGGCCCTGTACGAGCAGTACTTC.

This clonotype has more than one count but fewer than ten. The chain employs TRBV20-1 and TRBJ1-1; the D gene is possibly TRBD1 (6 bases). V gave up 1 base and J gave up 0 bases, with 9 bases separating them. This CDR3 region has 14 residues. Per germline, CDR1 DFQATT and CDR2 SNEGSKA (reference sequence). The CDR3 spells CSARANRVNTEAFF. CDR3 DNA sequence: TGCAGTGCTAGAGCCAACAGGGTGAACACTGAAGCTTTCTTT.

As to this clonotype: Germline is not matched at one junction end, which may reflect a read error. The chain has TRBV5-1 and TRBJ2-5, with D maybe TRBD2 (6 bases). The germline V gene has CDR1 SGHRS and CDR2 YFSETQ. The CDR3 extends over 15 amino acids. The CDR3 nucleotides read TGCGCCAGCTGCTTAGCCCCGGGGGTACAAGAGACCCAGTACTTC. It encodes CASCLAPGVQETQYF.

This clonotype was observed a few times. This sequence joins TRBV7-9 and TRBJ2-7; D assignment may be TRBD1 or TRBD2 (5 bases each). Germline-derived CDR1 and CDR2 are SEHNR and FQNEAQ (reference sequence). The CDR3 loop spans 16 amino acids. Trimming cost V 6 bases and J 3 bases, with 21 bases left between them. DNA of the CDR3: TGTGCCAGCAGTACCAGGGTTACAACCGCGGGCTACGAGCAGTACTTC. This codes for CASSTRVTTAGYEQYF.

This chain joins TRBV6-2 or TRBV6-3 and TRBJ2-1; no clear D gene. Trimming stripped 8 bases from V and 5 bases from J, with 10 bases between. CDR3 length equals 12 residues. Germline V gene sequence: CDR1 MNHEY, CDR2 SVGEGT. In DNA, the CDR3 is TGTGCCAGCGGGAAGTTTAACAATGAGCAGTTCTTC. Its translation: CASGKFNNEQFF.

This clonotype was counted many times. J is TRBJ2-1 and V is TRBV11-2; 7 nucleotides match TRBD1. CDR1 is SGHAT and CDR2 is FQNNGV in the germline V gene. This CDR3 contains 15 residues. V gave up 4 bases and J gave up 2 bases; unmatched junction bases: 5. CDR3 coding DNA: TGTGCCAGCAGCTCGAGACAGGGCACCTACAATGAGCAGTTCTTC. Its translation is CASSSRQGTYNEQFF.

The V call is TRBV5-1, the J call TRBJ2-3; D perhaps matches TRBD2 (5 bases). V was shortened by 4 bases and J by 6 bases, with 18 bases between the two germline ends. From germline, CDR1 is SGHRS and CDR2 YFSETQ. The CDR3 is 15 amino acids. This CDR3 is CASSPNPGSLDTQYF. Here the CDR3 DNA reads TGCGCCAGCAGCCCCAACCCGGGGTCCTTGGATACGCAGTATTTT.

The genes are TRBV10-1 and TRBJ2-3, with 7 nucleotides matching TRBD1. The CDR3 consists of 14 residues. J was trimmed by 9 bases and V by 3 bases; bases with no gene match: 9. Germline loops: CDR1 WNHNN, CDR2 SYGVQD (reference sequence). The CDR3 reads CASSDTRQGDTQYF. Written as DNA, the CDR3 is TGCGCCAGCAGTGATACAAGGCAGGGGGACACGCAGTATTTT.

The V and J genes are TRBV5-1 and TRBJ2-5, with 7 positions matching TRBD1. Germline CDR1 SGHRS, CDR2 YFSETQ. After removal of 4 bases from V and 11 bases from J, the junction contained 14 bases not matched to a gene. CDR3 length: 14 amino acids. CDR3 DNA: TGCGCCAGCAGCCGACAGACAGGGAGTAGGGAGCAGTACTTC. Encoded protein: CASSRQTGSREQYF.

Concerning this clonotype: One end of the junction fails to match germline, which may point to a read error. J is TRBJ2-5 and V is TRBV7-9; tentative D call: TRBD1 (6 bases). The germline V gene has CDR1 SEHNR and CDR2 FQNEAQ (reference sequence). The CDR3 contains 15 residues. CDR3 loop: CAGSPGQLVQETQYF. The CDR3 coding sequence is TGTGCCGGCAGCCCGGGACAATTAGTTCAAGAGACCCAGTACTTC.

A few counts support this clonotype. The rearrangement links TRBV7-6 to TRBJ2-5, with a tentative D call TRBD2 (6 bases). This CDR3 region has 15 residues. CDR1 is SGHVS, CDR2 FNYEAQ, per germline. Trimming cost V 1 base and J 0 bases, with 9 bases left between them. CDR3: CASSLGGVNQETQYF. CDR3 bases: TGTGCCAGCAGCTTAGGCGGGGTGAACCAAGAGACCCAGTACTTC.

This clonotype was detected only a few times. This chain connects TRBV28 to TRBJ1-6; D is unclear. Trimming removed 7 bases from V and 0 bases from J, with 13 bases in between. The CDR3 has 16 residues. Germline lookup yields CDR1 MDHEN and CDR2 SYDVKM. The CDR3 bases are TGTGCCAGCAATGTTGACGGTAGCTCCTATAATTCACCCCTCCACTTT. Its translation: CASNVDGSSYNSPLHF. Drawing the rest from reference TRBV28 and TRBJ1-6, the complete variable domain is DVKVTQSSRYLVKRTGEKVFLECVQDMDHENMFWYRQDPGLGLRLIYFSYDVKMKEKGDIPEGYSVSREKKERFSLILESASTNQTSMYLCASNVDGSSYNSPLHFGNGTRLTVT.

This clonotype was detected only a few times. V and J are TRBV3-1 and TRBJ1-5; D uncertain. The V gene's germline CDR1 is LGHDT and CDR2 YNNKEL (reference sequence). This CDR3 contains 15 residues. Trimming stripped 0 bases from V and 1 base from J, with 7 bases between. The CDR3 DNA reads as TGTGCCAGCAGCCAAGACATGGGCAGCAATCAGCCCCAGCATTTT. Amino acid sequence: CASSQDMGSNQPQHF.

This clonotype was observed a few times. V is TRBV20-1 and J is TRBJ2-1, with 13 bases identical to TRBD2. The CDR3 is 14 residues long. The germline V gene has CDR1 DFQATT and CDR2 SNEGSKA (reference sequence). With V trimmed by 6 bases and J by 6 bases, 5 bases remained unmatched. The CDR3 coding sequence is TGCAGTGCGCCTACTAGCGGGGGGGCCAATGAGCAGTTCTTC. Its protein product is CSAPTSGGANEQFF.

This clonotype was counted once. The junction departs from germline at one end; a sequencing error may be responsible. This chain connects TRBV7-2 to TRBJ2-3, with D possibly TRBD1 on 6 matching bases. Germline V lookup: CDR1 SGHTA, CDR2 FQGNSA. The CDR3 is 13 residues long. The CDR3 spells CANSLGGPDTQYF. CDR3 coding DNA: TGTGCCAACAGCTTAGGGGGACCAGATACGCAGTATTTT.